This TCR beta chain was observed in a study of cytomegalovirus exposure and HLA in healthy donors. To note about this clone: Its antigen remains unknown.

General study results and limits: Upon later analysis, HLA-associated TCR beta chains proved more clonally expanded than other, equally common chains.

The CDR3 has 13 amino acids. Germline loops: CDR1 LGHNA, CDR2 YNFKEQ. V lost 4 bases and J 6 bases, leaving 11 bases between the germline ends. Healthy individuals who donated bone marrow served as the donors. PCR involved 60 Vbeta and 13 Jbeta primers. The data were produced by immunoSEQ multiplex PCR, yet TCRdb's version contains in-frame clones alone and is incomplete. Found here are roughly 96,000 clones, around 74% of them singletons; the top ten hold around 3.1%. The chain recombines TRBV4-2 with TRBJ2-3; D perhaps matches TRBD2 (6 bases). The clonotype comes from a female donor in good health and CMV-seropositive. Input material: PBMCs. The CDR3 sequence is CASSLGRGDTQYF. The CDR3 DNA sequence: TGTGCCAGCAGCCTAGGTCGGGGGGATACGCAGTATTTT.